Listed below are T cell receptor beta chains from one sample, sequenced in a study of cytomegalovirus exposure and HLA in healthy donors. TCRdb's table, derived via immunoSEQ multiplex PCR, lists solely in-frame clones and lacks some. The sample has approximately 150,000 clones, 80% seen once. The sequencing input was PBMCs. The origin of the receptors is a young man in good health and CMV-seropositive. CDR3s include the opening cysteine and the closing phenylalanine or tryptophan. The order of the fields is D gene, CDR3 length, clone size, J gene, V gene, CDR3 DNA, CDR3 protein. D genes are given only for firm matches. Clone size, where shown, is once, few, many, or a class for clones that have expanded.

>NA|14|NA|TRBJ1-3|TRBV5-6
TGTGCCAGCAGCTTCGGGGGATCAGGAAACACCATATATTTT
CASSFGGSGNTIYF
>TRBD1|15|NA|TRBJ2-1|TRBV2
TGTGCCAGCAGAACAGGGACAGGGTTCGCGAATGAGCAGTTCTTC
CASRTGTGFANEQFF
>TRBD1|15|few|TRBJ2-5|TRBV11-3
TGTGCCAGCAGCCCGAGGACAGGGCCTGAAGAGACCCAGTACTTC
CASSPRTGPEETQYF
>TRBD2|15|NA|TRBJ2-2|TRBV6-1
TGTGCCAGCAGTCGGGGGGTTTTAAATACCGGGGAGCTGTTTTTT
CASSRGVLNTGELFF
>NA|14|NA|TRBJ2-7|TRBV18
TGTGCCAGCTCACCAATCCGGGAGCGAGGGGAGCAGTACTTC
CASSPIRERGEQYF
>NA|15|NA|TRBJ1-5|TRBV6-5
TGTGCCAGCAGCGATAGGGGCTATAGCAATCAGCCCCAGCATTTT
CASSDRGYSNQPQHF
>NA|14|once|TRBJ2-7|TRBV28
TGTGCCAGCAGGCGAACGGAGGTAGTCTACGAGCAGTACTTC
CASRRTEVVYEQYF
>NA|13|NA|TRBJ2-1|TRBV5-1
TGCGCCAGCAGCTTGTTGGGGGCCGATGAGCAGTTCTTC
CASSLLGADEQFF
>NA|13|few|TRBJ1-1|TRBV30
TGTGCCTGGAGTCCCACTAGAACGACTGAAGCTTTCTTT
CAWSPTRTTEAFF
>NA|15|NA|TRBJ2-1|TRBV11-2
TGTGCCAGCAGCCTCGGGACTTATTCCTACAATGAGCAGTTCTTC
CASSLGTYSYNEQFF
>TRBD1|15|NA|TRBJ2-2|TRBV7-9
TGTGCCAGCAGCGCCGGGACAGGGGAGACCGGGGAGCTGTTTTTT
CASSAGTGETGELFF
>NA|15|NA|TRBJ1-5|TRBV6-1
TGTGCCAGCAGTGAAGTTGCCGGAGGGAATCAGCCCCAGCATTTT
CASSEVAGGNQPQHF
>NA|14|NA|TRBJ1-4|TRBV27
TGTGCCAGCAGTTCCCAGGGATGGCATGAAAAACTGTTTTTT
CASSSQGWHEKLFF
>TRBD1|15|few|TRBJ1-1|TRBV5-1
TGCGCCAGCAGCCTCGGCGGGACAGGAGACACTGAAGCTTTCTTT
CASSLGGTGDTEAFF
>NA|14|few|TRBJ2-1|TRBV29-1
TGCAGCGTTGAGTGGTGGTTCGGGGGCAATGAGCAGTTCTTC
CSVEWWFGGNEQFF
>TRBD1|15|NA|TRBJ2-7|TRBV2
TGTGCCAGCAGCCCAGGCGGGACAGGGCACTACGAGCAGTACTTC
CASSPGGTGHYEQYF
>TRBD1|16|NA|TRBJ1-4|TRBV25-1
TGTGCCAGCAGTGAATACTCCCAGGGGGCTTTTGAAAAACTGTTTTTT
CASSEYSQGAFEKLFF
>NA|17|NA|TRBJ2-5|TRBV6-1
TGTGCCAGCAGTGGCCGGGTTCCGGGGAGCTTCCAAGAGACCCAGTACTTC
CASSGRVPGSFQETQYF
>NA|16|once|TRBJ1-3|TRBV5-4
TGTGCCAGCAGCTTGGTCGGGAGCAACCCTGGAAACACCATATATTTT
CASSLVGSNPGNTIYF
>TRBD1|15|NA|TRBJ2-2|TRBV19
TGTGCCAGTAGCCAGGACAGGGGGCTAGACGGGGAGCTGTTTTTT
CASSQDRGLDGELFF
>NA|16|NA|TRBJ1-1|TRBV6-5
TGTGCCAGCAGTTGGAAGGGTGCAGGGTGGAACACTGAAGCTTTCTTT
CASSWKGAGWNTEAFF
>NA|15|once|TRBJ2-1|TRBV11-2
TGTGCCAGCAGCTCCCCCCTTGGCAGAAACAATGAGCAGTTCTTC
CASSSPLGRNNEQFF
>NA|16|NA|TRBJ2-5|TRBV13
TGTGCCAGCAGCCAGGCAGGTGGGGGGATCCAAGAGACCCAGTACTTC
CASSQAGGGIQETQYF
>NA|15|NA|TRBJ1-2|TRBV27
TGTGCCAGCAGTTTATTACCGGTGGAGTCTAACGGCTACACCTTC
CASSLLPVESNGYTF
>TRBD1|15|once|TRBJ2-1|TRBV28
TGTGCCAGCAGATCGGGAGGGACAGGGGACAATGAGCAGTTCTTC
CASRSGGTGDNEQFF
>TRBD2|14|NA|TRBJ2-2|TRBV7-9
TGTGCCAGCAGTCTGGGACTAGTTGACGGGGAGCTGTTTTTT
CASSLGLVDGELFF
>NA|14|NA|TRBJ1-4|TRBV10-3
TGTGCCATCAGTGGGCAGGGGATAAGTGAAAAACTGTTTTTT
CAISGQGISEKLFF
>NA|13|once|TRBJ2-1|TRBV7-7
TGTGCCAGCAGCTTAATCAGGGGTAATGAGCAGTTCTTC
CASSLIRGNEQFF
>NA|14|NA|TRBJ2-2|TRBV6-1
TGTGCCAGCCAGTACGGGGTGAAAACCGGGGAGCTGTTTTTT
CASQYGVKTGELFF